Below, 5 T cell receptor beta chains from the same sample are listed, as sequenced in a study of CD8+CD57+ T cells in acquired aplastic anemia. Study-level findings and limits: Diversity in CD8+CD57+ cells from patients fell below that of the total CD4+ and CD8+ cell pools. This difference was described as decreased diversity.

By flow cytometry, patients selected for sequencing had shown an expansion of CD8+CD57+ cells. Genomic DNA was employed as the template in profiling TCR beta VDJ and CDR3. From the reads, TCRdb called clonotypes with MiXCR, one entry per CDR3 protein. The sample contains roughly 20,000 distinct CDR3 sequences, almost 40% of which appear only once. The antigens for these receptors are not known. The specimen sequenced was CD8+CD57+ T cells sorted from PBMCs. The subset is: bead-enriched CD8+CD57+ effector memory T cells from SAA patients. The source is a human donor with aplastic anemia.

This chain connects TRBV7-6 to TRBJ1-2, with D possibly matching TRBD1 (6 bases). The V end was cut by 1 base, the J end by 5 bases, with 11 bases between. The CDR3 has 14 residues. The germline V gene encodes CDR1 SGHVS and CDR2 FNYEAQ. The CDR3 DNA follows: TGTGCCAGCAGCTTAGGGGAGGGGGAGTATGGCTACACCTTC. This gives the protein CASSLGEGEYGYTF.

The chain has TRBV15 and TRBJ1-2; TRBD1 aligns across 10 bases. CDR1 is LNHNV and CDR2 is YYDKDF in the germline V gene (reference sequence). V trimming: 5 bases; J trimming: 4 bases; junction bases outside the gene matches: 7. This CDR3 spans 15 amino acids. The CDR3: CATSSRTGGSYGYTF. In DNA, the CDR3 is TGTGCCACCAGCTCACGGACAGGGGGAAGCTATGGCTACACCTTC.

In its sample, this clonotype was seen a few times. A much larger clone sits a single nucleotide away, making a read error possible. This sequence joins TRBV20-1 and TRBJ2-7; D is perhaps TRBD1 (6 bases). The CDR3 runs to 13 residues. CDR1 is DFQATT, CDR2 SNEGSKA, per germline (reference sequence). For the CDR3, the DNA is TGCAGTGCTAGTGACCCGACAGGTTACGAGCGGTACTTC. The encoded protein is CSASDPTGYERYF.

The V and J genes are TRBV7-3 and TRBJ2-3; TRBD2 agrees at 8 bases. V trimming: 1 base; J trimming: 4 bases; junction bases outside the gene matches: 4. The CDR3 sequence is 15 residues long. The V gene's germline CDR1 is SGHTA and CDR2 FQGTGA. The CDR3 coding sequence is TGTGCCAGCAGCTTAAGCGGGAGGATCCCAGATACGCAGTATTTT. As protein: CASSLSGRIPDTQYF.

This clonotype was observed a few times. The genes are TRBV7-2 and TRBJ1-5, with 7 bases matching TRBD1. The V segment lost 4 bases and the J segment 0 bases; nucleotides outside the gene matches: 3. CDR1 is SGHTA and CDR2 is FQGNSA in the germline V gene. The CDR3 extends over 15 amino acids. In DNA form, the CDR3 reads TGTGCCAGCAGCTATACAGGGGCTAGCAATCAGCCCCAGCATTTT. It yields the protein CASSYTGASNQPQHF. The full variable domain, completed using reference TRBV7-2 and TRBJ1-5, is GAGVSQSPSNKVTEKGKDVELRCDPISGHTALYWYRQSLGQGLEFLIYFQGNSAPDKSGLPSDRFSAERTGGSVSTLTIQRTQQEDSAVYLCASSYTGASNQPQHFGDGTRLSIL.